These 25 T cell receptor beta chains were sequenced from one sample in a study of response to subunit inactivated influenza vaccine. TCRdb ran MiXCR on the RT-PCR reads and lists one entry per CDR3 protein. The top ten clones hold 9.5% to 13% of a sample with about 530,000 distinct CDR3 sequences, about 12% of them seen once. The specimen was PBMCs from blood, collected on the day of vaccination. These receptors were taken from a middle-aged man who received an inactivated influenza vaccine.

The rearrangement uses TRBV4-1 and TRBJ2-7, with TRBD1 as a possible D gene (5 bases). The CDR3 is 15 residues long. Trimming stripped 1 base from V and 4 bases from J, with 14 bases between. In germline, CDR1 is MGHRA, CDR2 YSYEKL. In nucleotides, the CDR3 is TGCGCCAGCAGCCAAGGTCCAGGGAAAGGGTACGAGCAGTACTTC. Its protein product is CASSQGPGKGYEQYF.

This clonotype appeared many times. This sequence joins TRBV4-2 and TRBJ1-4, with 8 bases matching TRBD1. Germline CDR1 is LGHNA and CDR2 is YNFKEQ. Trimming removed 0 bases from V and 6 bases from J; junction bases left unmatched: 0. The CDR3 is made up of 14 amino acids. The CDR3 DNA is TGTGCCAGCAGCCAAGAACAGGGGGATGAAAAACTGTTTTTT. This codes for CASSQEQGDEKLFF.

Only a few counts were recorded for this clonotype. This chain uses TRBV4-1 with TRBJ2-5; TRBD1 aligns across 7 bases. The CDR3 is 14 residues long. The V and J ends lost 1 base and 7 bases, in that order; junction bases with no gene match: 6. Germline lookup yields CDR1 MGHRA and CDR2 YSYEKL. The CDR3 DNA reads as TGCGCCAGCAGCCAAGTTGGCTGGGACAGGACCCAGTACTTC. Protein product: CASSQVGWDRTQYF.

The chain joins TRBV4-1 to TRBJ2-7; a possible D gene is TRBD1 (6 bases). Germline V gene sequence: CDR1 MGHRA, CDR2 YSYEKL. The CDR3 has 13 residues. Between the trimmed V and J ends, which lost 4 bases and 7 bases, there was a span of 14 bases. The CDR3 DNA reads TGCGCCAGCAGCCTTAAGGACAGTTGGGAGCAGTACTTC. Residues: CASSLKDSWEQYF.

The V call is TRBV7-9, the J call TRBJ2-3; D unclear. CDR3 size: 14 residues. The ends were cut back, 2 bases at V and 2 bases at J, with 8 bases in the middle. Looked up from germline, CDR1 is SEHNR and CDR2 is FQNEAQ (reference sequence). CDR3 sequence: CASSLSLNTDTQYF. The CDR3 DNA sequence: TGTGCCAGCAGCTTATCCCTGAACACAGATACGCAGTATTTT. Full variable domain (remainder filled in from reference TRBV7-9 and TRBJ2-3): DTGVSQNPRHKITKRGQNVTFRCDPISEHNRLYWYRQTLGQGPEFLTYFQNEAQLEKSRLLSDRFSAERPKGSFSTLEIQRTEQGDSAMYLCASSLSLNTDTQYFGPGTRLTVL.

This clonotype was recorded a few times. The chain combines TRBV2 with TRBJ1-5; 8 nucleotides agree with TRBD1. The CDR3 loop spans 18 amino acids. Germline loops: CDR1 SNHLY, CDR2 FYNNEI. V shed 5 bases and J 4 bases; nucleotides not matched to a gene: 16. The CDR3: CASSIYRDRGAGNQPQHF. The CDR3 DNA follows: TGTGCCAGCAGTATCTACCGAGACAGGGGAGCGGGTAATCAGCCCCAGCATTTT.

The sample holds many counts of this clonotype. The CDR3 DNA reads as TGTGCCAGCAGTGAATCAGAGGTTTCCACCTACGAGCAGTACTTC. It translates to CASSESEVSTYEQYF. This chain connects TRBV25-1 to TRBJ2-7; the D is unclear. Trimming removed 1 base at V and 2 bases at J, with 12 bases between. Per the germline V gene, CDR1 is MGHDK and CDR2 is SYGVNS. The CDR3 has 15 amino acids.

This clonotype was seen many times. The chain is built from TRBV7-2 and TRBJ2-1; D not certain. The V gene's germline CDR1 is SGHTA and CDR2 FQGNSA. The CDR3 loop spans 15 amino acids. The ends were cut back, 1 base at V and 0 bases at J, with 7 bases in the middle. CDR3 in DNA: TGTGCCAGCAGCTTAGGGCCTAACTCCTACAATGAGCAGTTCTTC. Its protein is CASSLGPNSYNEQFF.

This clonotype came up once. V gene TRBV4-2 combines with J gene TRBJ2-1; D not resolved. The germline V gene has CDR1 LGHNA and CDR2 YNFKEQ. The V and J ends lost 0 bases and 5 bases respectively, with 5 bases between them. The CDR3 spans 13 residues. CDR3 sequence reads: CASSQETHNEQFF. The CDR3 coding sequence is TGTGCCAGCAGCCAAGAAACCCACAATGAGCAGTTCTTC.

This clonotype was seen only a few times. The J gene is TRBJ2-2, the V gene TRBV6-5; D is uncertain. V was pared by 0 bases and J by 0 bases, with 5 bases between. Germline V gives CDR1 MNHEY, CDR2 SVGAGI. The CDR3 has 15 residues. CDR3 in DNA: TGTGCCAGCAGTTACTCCCGGACGAACACCGGGGAGCTGTTTTTT. This encodes CASSYSRTNTGELFF.

This chain joins TRBV7-2 and TRBJ2-2; a weak D match, TRBD1 (5 bases). Germline CDR1 and CDR2: SGHTA and FQGNSA. The length of the CDR3 is 17 residues. Deletions cut 3 bases from V and 4 bases from J, with 18 bases between. CDR3 coding DNA: TGTGCCAGCAGCTTGATTCCAGGGATTTCGAGCACCGGGGAGCTGTTTTTT. Translating it yields CASSLIPGISSTGELFF. The full variable domain, rest sourced from reference TRBV7-2 and TRBJ2-2, is GAGVSQSPSNKVTEKGKDVELRCDPISGHTALYWYRQSLGQGLEFLIYFQGNSAPDKSGLPSDRFSAERTGGSVSTLTIQRTQQEDSAVYLCASSLIPGISSTGELFFGEGSRLTVL.

This clonotype has just a few counts. The genes are TRBV6-1 and TRBJ2-5; D is perhaps TRBD1 (6 bases). CDR3 length equals 13 residues. CDR1 and CDR2 (germline): MNHNS, SASEGT. V was shortened by 5 bases and J by 6 bases, with 13 bases between the two germline ends. The CDR3 sequence: CASSQGISQTQYF. CDR3 in DNA: TGTGCCAGCAGTCAGGGGATCTCCCAGACCCAGTACTTC.

The rearrangement uses TRBV20-1 and TRBJ2-5; D gene unclear. This CDR3 region has 10 residues. Looked up from germline, CDR1 is DFQATT and CDR2 is SNEGSKA (reference sequence). V was cut by 6 bases and J by 5 bases, with 7 bases left in between. CDR3 bases: TGCAGTGCCCCCTCGGAGACCCAGTACTTC. This translates into CSAPSETQYF.

This clonotype was seen more than once but under ten times. The chain carries TRBV5-1 and TRBJ2-5; D is unresolved. The CDR3 is 16 residues long. The germline CDR1 and CDR2 sequences are SGHRS and YFSETQ. The V gene lost 0 bases and the J gene lost 3 bases, with 15 bases spanning the gap. The CDR3 DNA sequence: TGCGCCAGCAGCTTGGGCAGTAACGCAGACGAAGAGACCCAGTACTTC. Protein: CASSLGSNADEETQYF.

The chain carries TRBV6-2 or TRBV6-3 and TRBJ2-3; 7 positions agree with TRBD1. The germline V gene has CDR1 MNHEY and CDR2 SVGEGT. With V trimmed by 2 bases and J by 1 base, 12 bases remained unmatched. The CDR3 sequence is 18 residues long. For the CDR3, the DNA is TGTGCCAGCAGTTACAACTCGCTTCGGGACAGACGCACAGATACGCAGTATTTT. Translation: CASSYNSLRDRRTDTQYF.

The V gene is TRBV4-2, the J gene TRBJ2-2; tentative D call: TRBD1 (5 bases). The CDR3 sequence is 13 residues long. From germline, CDR1 is LGHNA and CDR2 YNFKEQ. Deletions cut 3 bases from V and 6 bases from J, with 8 bases between. The CDR3 DNA is TGTGCCAGCAGCCATCCAGGGCCCGGGGAGCTGTTTTTT. It encodes CASSHPGPGELFF.

There are many counts of this clonotype. This sequence joins TRBV7-2 and TRBJ2-1; 7 nucleotides match TRBD2. The CDR3 is made up of 15 amino acids. J lost 0 bases, V lost 4 bases, and 3 bases had no gene match. Germline V gene sequence: CDR1 SGHTA, CDR2 FQGNSA. In DNA form, the CDR3 reads TGTGCCAGCAGCTGGGGGGAGGGCTCCTACAATGAGCAGTTCTTC. Residues: CASSWGEGSYNEQFF.

This clonotype was counted between two and nine times. This chain links TRBV7-9 with TRBJ1-1; D ambiguous. The germline gives CDR1 SEHNR, CDR2 FQNEAQ (reference sequence). This CDR3 has 14 residues. The ends were cut back, 1 base at V and 4 bases at J, with 10 bases in the middle. The CDR3 DNA follows: TGTGCCAGCAGCTTAGGGGCATCCCTCACTGAAGCTTTCTTT. Its protein is CASSLGASLTEAFF.

The chain combines TRBV9 with TRBJ2-7, with 11 positions matching TRBD2. Germline V gives CDR1 SGDLS, CDR2 YYNGEE. V dropped 3 bases and J dropped 1; count of bases not matched to a gene: 3. The length of the CDR3 is 15 residues. Written as DNA, the CDR3 is TGTGCCAGCAGCGCGGGACTAGCGGATTCCTACGAGCAGTACTTC. This codes for CASSAGLADSYEQYF.

About this clonotype: A read error may be the cause here, since a much bigger clone is one base away. This sequence joins TRBV20-1 and TRBJ2-3, with D hard to call. This CDR3 contains 14 residues. CDR1 is DFQATT, CDR2 SNEGSKA, per germline (reference sequence). Trimming left V 0 bases short and J 3 bases short, with 10 bases between. As DNA, the CDR3 is TGCAGTGCTAGAGATCCCTGGTGGACAGATACGCAGTATTTT. It translates to CSARDPWWTDTQYF.

This clonotype was observed a few times. The rearrangement joins TRBV10-3 to TRBJ1-3; tentative D call: TRBD1 (5 bases). The V gene's germline CDR1 is ENHRY and CDR2 SYGVKD. V was trimmed by 4 bases and J by 1 base, leaving 8 bases between them. This CDR3 region has 14 residues. This CDR3 reads CAISATESGNTIYF. CDR3 DNA sequence: TGTGCCATCAGTGCGACAGAATCTGGAAACACCATATATTTT.

This clonotype was found a few times. The chain carries TRBV7-9 and TRBJ1-1; D may be TRBD1 (5 bases). CDR3 length: 13 residues. Trimming left V 11 bases short and J 2 bases short, with 15 bases between. Looked up from germline, CDR1 is SEHNR and CDR2 is FQNEAQ (reference sequence). The CDR3 protein is CASGAGLNTEAFF. For the CDR3, the DNA is TGTGCCTCCGGGGCAGGGTTAAACACTGAAGCTTTCTTT. The full variable domain, its missing parts supplied by reference TRBV7-9 and TRBJ1-1, is DTGVSQNPRHKITKRGQNVTFRCDPISEHNRLYWYRQTLGQGPEFLTYFQNEAQLEKSRLLSDRFSAERPKGSFSTLEIQRTEQGDSAMYLCASGAGLNTEAFFGQGTRLTVV.

This clonotype was seen more than once but under ten times. The chain carries TRBV5-1 and TRBJ2-2; 9 bases line up with TRBD1. J was trimmed by 6 bases and V by 0 bases; bases with no gene match: 6. Germline assignment: CDR1 SGHRS and CDR2 YFSETQ. This CDR3 has 16 residues. The CDR3 sequence is CASSLDPGQGSGELFF. The CDR3 region has the DNA TGCGCCAGCAGCTTGGACCCGGGACAGGGTTCCGGGGAGCTGTTTTTT.

The chain combines TRBV11-2 with TRBJ2-3; the D is unclear. Germline V CDR1 and CDR2: SGHAT, FQNNGV. With 4 bases removed from V and 2 bases from J, the gap between germline ends came to 7 bases. This CDR3 is built from 13 residues. CDR3 sequence: CASSSPFTDTQYF. For the CDR3, the DNA is TGTGCCAGCAGCTCCCCGTTCACAGATACGCAGTATTTT.

This rearrangement joins TRBV6-1 to TRBJ2-1, with 13 bases fitting TRBD2. This CDR3 is 15 amino acids long. Germline trimming cut 5 bases from V and 8 bases from J; bases unmatched to any gene: 6. Germline CDR1 MNHNS, CDR2 SASEGT. CDR3 sequence reads: CASSRLAGGFDEQFF. The CDR3 DNA sequence: TGTGCCAGCAGTAGACTAGCGGGAGGTTTCGATGAGCAGTTCTTC.